This record looks at one TCR beta chain sequence and its context. Treatment of the sample: oral pan-JAK inhibitor, 5-10 mg twice daily. The data belong to a study of CD8+ T cells in alopecia areata. CDR1 is GTSNPN and CDR2 is SVGIG in the germline V gene (reference sequence). The CDR3 length is 12 residues. Trimming stripped 1 base from V and 3 bases from J, with 7 bases between. Reverse transcription of extracted RNA yielded cDNA, which provided the sequencing template. Method: immunoSEQ multiplex PCR; TCRdb's copy keeps in-frame clones and lacks some. Found here are roughly 110,000 clones, roughly 50% of them singletons; the top ten hold under 3.5%.

The clonotype originates from a human donor with alopecia areata. Here the sequenced sample was CD4+ T cells sorted from blood, taken at week 24, from a patient treated with tofacitinib. V usage is TRBV30 and J usage is TRBJ2-7; D is ambiguous. CDR3 residues: CAWSGVHYEQYF. Written as DNA, the CDR3 is TGTGCCTGGAGTGGGGTTCACTACGAGCAGTACTTC.